The clone carrying this TCR beta chain was recorded once. Its antigen is currently unknown. Mismatch with germline at one junction end may stem from a read error. This sample was included in a study of Tregs in tolerant kidney transplant recipients. Measured with immunoSEQ multiplex PCR; TCRdb has only the in-frame clones, and not every one. Counted here are more than 95,000 clones, around nine tenths occurring once; the ten biggest clones make up roughly 0.63%. The CDR3 is 14 residues long. Germline V gives CDR1 SGHNT, CDR2 YYREEE (reference sequence). Findings and limits, study-wide: This study did not directly address biological reproducibility. The most relevant donor-specific Treg TCRbeta repertoire apparently came from expansion with activated donor B cells.

Sequencing used CD4+ T cells from blood. The V gene is TRBV5-4, the J gene TRBJ2-3; D may be TRBD2 (5 bases). The receptor was isolated from a human donor in good health. CDR3: CASRLAALADTQYF. CDR3 DNA: TGTGCCAGCAGATTGGCGGCACTAGCAGATACGCAGTATTTT.